The 8 T cell receptor beta chains below were found in one sample sequenced in a study of cytomegalovirus exposure and HLA in healthy donors. 13 Jbeta primers and 60 Vbeta primers were used for the PCR. Produced via immunoSEQ multiplex PCR; TCRdb's table is partial and in-frame only. The sample carries a few hundred thousand clones, approximately 84% recorded once. The source material was PBMCs. These receptors were collected from a woman aged 40 to 50 in good health and CMV-seropositive.

V and J are TRBV5-1 and TRBJ2-5, with D perhaps TRBD1 (7 bases). This CDR3 has 16 residues. The ends were cut back, 0 bases at V and 1 base at J, with 13 bases in the middle. CDR1 and CDR2 from the germline V gene are SGHRS and YFSETQ. The CDR3, as DNA: TGCGCCAGCAGCTTGGCCGGGGGACAGACCCAAGAGACCCAGTACTTC. Translation gives CASSLAGGQTQETQYF. Looking up the rest from reference TRBV5-1 and TRBJ2-5 gives the full variable domain: KAGVTQTPRYLIKTRGQQVTLSCSPISGHRSVSWYQQTPGQGLQFLFEYFSETQRNKGNFPGRFSGRQFSNSRSEMNVSTLELGDSALYLCASSLAGGQTQETQYFGPGTRLLVL.

This clone was picked up a small number of times. This chain connects TRBV4-3 to TRBJ1-6; 8 bases are shared with TRBD1. Germline CDR1 and CDR2: LGHNA and YSLEER. The V and J ends lost 0 bases and 7 bases, in that order; junction bases with no gene match: 5. The CDR3 length is 16 residues. CDR3 coding DNA: TGCGCCAGCAGCCAAGAGACAGGGGCAGCGAATTCACCCCTCCACTTT. This encodes CASSQETGAANSPLHF.

The chain joins TRBV5-1 to TRBJ2-1; 14 bases line up with TRBD2. The germline CDR1 and CDR2 sequences are SGHRS and YFSETQ. CDR3 length: 14 residues. V was pared by 4 bases and J by 10 bases, with 4 bases of the junction left unmatched. As DNA, the CDR3 is TGCGCCAGCAGCCCGGGACTAGCGGGAGTGGAGCAGTTCTTC. It is translated as CASSPGLAGVEQFF.

The V and J genes are TRBV28 and TRBJ2-3, with 14 bases fitting TRBD2. Per the germline V gene, CDR1 is MDHEN and CDR2 is SYDVKM. The V and J ends lost 2 bases and 6 bases, in that order; junction bases with no gene match: 10. The CDR3 runs 18 residues. The CDR3 reads CASSLKIGTSGSGDTQYF. CDR3 nucleotides: TGTGCCAGCAGTTTAAAAATTGGGACTAGCGGGAGCGGGGATACGCAGTATTTT.

This chain links TRBV6-6 with TRBJ1-1, with TRBD1 as a possible D gene (6 bases). CDR3 length: 12 residues. V was cut by 6 bases and J by 3 bases, with 8 bases left in between. Germline-derived CDR1 and CDR2 are MNHNY and SVGAGI (reference sequence). The CDR3 loop is CASSWTDTEAFF. In DNA, the CDR3 is TGTGCCAGCAGCTGGACAGACACTGAAGCTTTCTTT.

In this sample, this clone turned up a few times. The rearrangement joins TRBV12-5 to TRBJ1-2, with 8 bases matching TRBD1. V gave up 6 bases and J gave up 10 bases; unmatched junction bases: 7. Germline V gives CDR1 LGHNT, CDR2 FRNRAP. The CDR3 is made up of 12 amino acids. CDR3 region: CASGNGQGDYTF. CDR3 DNA sequence: TGTGCTAGTGGGAACGGACAGGGAGACTACACCTTC.

The CDR3 sequence: CASTPELAGTDTQYF. CDR3 nucleotide sequence: TGCGCCAGCACCCCCGAGCTAGCGGGCACAGATACGCAGTATTTT. The J gene is TRBJ2-3, the V gene TRBV4-3, with 7 bases identical to TRBD2. The germline V gene has CDR1 LGHNA and CDR2 YSLEER. This CDR3 has 15 amino acids. J lost 1 base, V lost 7 bases, and 8 bases had no gene match.

The chain has TRBV2 and TRBJ2-2, with 10 bases that match TRBD2. V trimming: 6 bases; J trimming: 7 bases; junction bases outside the gene matches: 11. CDR3 length: 16 residues. Germline V lookup: CDR1 SNHLY, CDR2 FYNNEI. CDR3 residues: CASSPSAGGDGGELFF. CDR3 coding DNA: TGTGCCAGCAGCCCCTCAGCGGGGGGGGATGGCGGGGAGCTGTTTTTT. Variable domain in full (rest from reference TRBV2 and TRBJ2-2): EPEVTQTPSHQVTQMGQEVILRCVPISNHLYFYWYRQILGQKVEFLVSFYNNEISEKSEIFDDQFSVERPDGSNFTLKIRSTKLEDSAMYFCASSPSAGGDGGELFFGEGSRLTVL.